This TCR beta chain comes out of a study of cytomegalovirus exposure and HLA in healthy donors. Regarding the study as a whole: The study put 150 or so TCR beta chains on its list as cytomegalovirus-associated. Some public TCRs appeared in many individuals, while most sequences were rare.

The CDR3 has 13 amino acids. The germline gives CDR1 SGHVS, CDR2 FQNEAQ. Trimming took 4 bases from V and 0 from J, leaving 6 bases between them. In the case of this clone: The antigen remains undetermined.

While the first cohort had 650 to 850 subjects, the donors belonged to the separate validation cohort of about 110 subjects. This table comes from immunoSEQ multiplex PCR, and its TCRdb copy is limited to in-frame clones, with some not included. The table has about 120,000 clones, 88% seen once. This chain uses TRBV7-8 with TRBJ1-1; D is unclear. Sequencing was done on a sample of PBMCs. The receptor was derived from a young woman in good health and CMV-seropositive. DNA for the CDR3: TGTGCCAGCAGCTCCCCGGTGAACACTGAAGCTTTCTTT. Translating gives CASSSPVNTEAFF.